The table lists the clone carrying this T cell receptor beta chain with a few counts. The source of the sample is a study of T cell repertoires in cytomegalovirus infection. For the study at large: Matching HLA type and CMV infection were both indicated by public TCR beta signatures.

TCRdb reprocessed the reads with MiXCR, giving one entry per CDR3 protein. The data contain around 530,000 distinct CDR3 sequences, about a quarter of them seen just once; the ten biggest clones take up under 15%. The CDR3 is made up of 16 amino acids. Germline CDR1 and CDR2: LNHDA and SQIVND (reference sequence). J lost 5 bases, V lost 5 bases, and 9 bases had no gene match. The sequenced sample was PBMCs. The V and J genes are TRBV19 and TRBJ2-2; 9 bases agree with TRBD2. The TCR comes from a human donor in good health (CMV status not recorded). Some clones in this sample may be carry-over from other donors' samples. The CDR3 sequence: CASSPTPSGITGELFF. CDR3 nucleotide sequence: TGTGCCAGTAGTCCCACCCCTAGCGGGATTACCGGGGAGCTGTTTTTT. Supplemented by reference TRBV19 and TRBJ2-2, the full variable domain reads DGGITQSPKYLFRKEGQNVTLSCEQNLNHDAMYWYRQDPGQGLRLIYYSQIVNDFQKGDIAEGYSVSREKKESFPLTVTSAQKNPTAFYLCASSPTPSGITGELFFGEGSRLTVL.